This T cell receptor (beta chain) comes out of a study of Ad26.COV2.S vaccination and SARS-CoV-2 variants. Only in-frame clones appear in the TCRdb table, and some are missing; sequencing was by immunoSEQ multiplex PCR. The sample shows around 170,000 clones, 87% of them seen only once. This CDR3 contains 17 residues. Trimming cost V 0 bases and J 1 base; bases outside gene matches: 7. Germline V gene lookup returns CDR1 SGDLS and CDR2 YYNGEE. The chain employs TRBV9 and TRBJ2-3, with 8 bases aligning to TRBD2. Sequencing was performed on peripheral blood, taken after recovery from COVID-19. This receptor was obtained from a human donor who had recovered from COVID-19. CDR3 DNA sequence: TGTGCCAGCAGCGTAGCCGGAGCGGGAGTTGGCACAGATACGCAGTATTTT. Translating it yields CASSVAGAGVGTDTQYF. The whole variable domain, remainder taken from reference TRBV9 and TRBJ2-3, is DSGVTQTPKHLITATGQRVTLRCSPRSGDLSVYWYQQSLDQGLQFLIQYYNGEERAKGNILERFSAQQFPDLHSELNLSSLELGDSALYFCASSVAGAGVGTDTQYFGPGTRLTVL.